The 8 T cell receptor beta chains below all came from one sample that was sequenced in a study of technical replicates of blood from a few donors. The method was immunoSEQ multiplex PCR; TCRdb's version includes in-frame clones alone and lacks a portion of them. The sample yields over 60,000 clones, just over 90% seen once. Sequencing was carried out using T cells isolated from PBMCs. The receptor source for this set is a human donor in good health.

The rearrangement links TRBV18 to TRBJ1-1; D not certain. Trimming removed 0 bases from V and 1 base from J, with 9 bases in between. The CDR3 contains 15 residues. Germline V gene lookup returns CDR1 KGHSH and CDR2 LQKENI. Written as DNA, the CDR3 is TGTGCCAGCTCACCACCGCCCAAGCCGAACACTGAAGCTTTCTTT. It is translated as CASSPPPKPNTEAFF.

The chain uses TRBV4-1 and TRBJ2-7; D is undetermined. Germline loops: CDR1 MGHRA, CDR2 YSYEKL. Between the trimmed V and J ends, which lost 0 bases and 3 bases, there was a span of 6 bases. The CDR3 contains 13 residues. The CDR3 spells CASSQDLVYEQYF. CDR3 coding DNA: TGCGCCAGCAGCCAAGATCTCGTCTACGAGCAGTACTTC.

V gene TRBV4-1 combines with J gene TRBJ2-6; TRBD1 matches at 7 bases. V dropped 4 bases and J dropped 0; count of bases not matched to a gene: 12. CDR1 is MGHRA, CDR2 YSYEKL, per germline. CDR3 length: 19 residues. Here the CDR3 reads CASSRFTGQWISGANVLTF. The CDR3 nucleotides read TGCGCCAGCAGCCGGTTTACGGGACAGTGGATCTCTGGGGCCAACGTCCTGACTTTC.

The chain combines TRBV5-6 with TRBJ2-7; possible D gene TRBD2, 6 bases. V was trimmed by 1 base and J by 3 bases, leaving 20 bases between them. The V gene's germline CDR1 is SGHDT and CDR2 YYEEEE. This CDR3 comprises 17 residues. CDR3 nucleotides: TGTGCCAGCAGCTTGTTATTTTTACGTAGCGGACACTACGAGCAGTACTTC. Translating gives CASSLLFLRSGHYEQYF.

This rearrangement joins TRBV9 to TRBJ2-7, with a possible D match to TRBD2 (6 bases). The CDR3 loop spans 15 amino acids. V was trimmed by 5 bases and J by 0 bases, leaving 15 bases between them. Germline CDR1 and CDR2: SGDLS and YYNGEE. The chain's CDR3 is CASRDGGESSYEQYF. For the CDR3, the DNA is TGTGCCAGCAGAGACGGGGGAGAAAGCTCCTACGAGCAGTACTTC.

The chain couples TRBV30 to TRBJ2-5; 7 nucleotides match TRBD1. This CDR3 is 14 amino acids long. Germline assignment: CDR1 GTSNPN and CDR2 SVGIG (reference sequence). J gave up 3 bases and V 7 bases, and 11 bases lay outside the gene matches. This chain's CDR3 is CASILRGRKETQYF. In DNA form, the CDR3 reads TGTGCCTCCATCCTAAGGGGGCGGAAAGAGACCCAGTACTTC.

This chain links TRBV28 with TRBJ2-2; 7 bases are shared with TRBD2. The CDR3 has 13 residues. Trimming took 7 bases from V and 6 from J; bases not matched to a gene: 5. Germline-derived CDR1 and CDR2 are MDHEN and SYDVKM. The CDR3 here is CASMRAGAGELFF. The DNA for the CDR3 is TGTGCCAGCATGAGGGCGGGAGCCGGGGAGCTGTTTTTT. The full variable domain, with the rest looked up from reference TRBV28 and TRBJ2-2, is DVKVTQSSRYLVKRTGEKVFLECVQDMDHENMFWYRQDPGLGLRLIYFSYDVKMKEKGDIPEGYSVSREKKERFSLILESASTNQTSMYLCASMRAGAGELFFGEGSRLTVL.

The chain recombines TRBV27 with TRBJ2-7; D call uncertain. Per germline, CDR1 MNHEY and CDR2 SMNVEV (reference sequence). Trimming removed 10 bases at V and 3 bases at J, with 13 bases between. The CDR3 consists of 12 residues. CDR3 loop: CATSGPRYEQYF. In DNA form, the CDR3 reads TGTGCCACCTCAGGTCCCCGCTACGAGCAGTACTTC.